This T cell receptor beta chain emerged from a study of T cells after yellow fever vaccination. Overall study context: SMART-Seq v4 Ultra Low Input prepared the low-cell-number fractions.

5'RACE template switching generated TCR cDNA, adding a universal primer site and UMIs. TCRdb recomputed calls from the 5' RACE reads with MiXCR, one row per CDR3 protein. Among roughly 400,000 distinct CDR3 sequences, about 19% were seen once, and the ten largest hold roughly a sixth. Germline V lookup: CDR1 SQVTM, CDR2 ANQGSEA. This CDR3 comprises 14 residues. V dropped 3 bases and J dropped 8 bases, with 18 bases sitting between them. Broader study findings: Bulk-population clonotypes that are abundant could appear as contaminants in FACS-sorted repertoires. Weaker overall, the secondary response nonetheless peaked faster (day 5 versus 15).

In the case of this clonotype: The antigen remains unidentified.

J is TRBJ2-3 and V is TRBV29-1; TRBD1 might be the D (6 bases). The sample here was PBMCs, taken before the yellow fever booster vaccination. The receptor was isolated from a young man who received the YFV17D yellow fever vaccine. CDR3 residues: CSVDTGKVHGTQYF. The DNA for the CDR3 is TGCAGCGTTGACACAGGGAAGGTGCATGGTACGCAGTATTTT.